This TCR beta chain was profiled in a study of PD-L1 blockade in urothelial cancer (dated by TCRdb to 2016 to 2017). Describing the broader study: All patients started therapy in the mid-2010s and received atezolizumab 1,200 mg intravenously every 3 weeks. About 90% of the 29 patients were identified as males with urothelial cancer of bladder origin, and a prior smoking history was reported by 18 of 29 patients. An ECOG performance status of 0 or 1 was recorded for the patients, and 0 to 3 prior chemotherapy regimens had been received by the patients. Blood samples were analyzed at two time points: 3 weeks after treatment start (second dose) and 6 weeks after treatment start. Blood samples gave median yields of approximately 130,000 T cells and 82,636 unique TCRs, along with a median clonality of around 0.08. An exploratory multi-omic analysis was conducted of the somatic, immune and clinical correlates of response to PD-L1 blockade with atezolizumab in urothelial cancer. Pretreatment tumor samples, along with matched peripheral blood serially collected before and after atezolizumab treatment, were subjected to TCR sequencing. Durable clinical benefit was defined as a progression-free survival longer than 6 months, and TCR features were additionally tested against progression-free survival and overall survival. In the same patients who had TCR sequencing, pretreatment tumors also underwent whole exome sequencing and RNA sequencing. Nine patients achieved durable clinical benefit and around 19 did not. Over 28 patients had pretreatment blood TCR-seq, some 24 had at least one posttreatment blood collection, and some 24 had tumor TCR-seq. Summary of the overall study and its limitations: Patients with durable benefit showed greater expansion of tumor-associated TCR clones in peripheral blood 3 weeks after starting treatment (n ≈ 21, p = 0.022). A pretreatment peripheral blood TCR clonality below the median was linked to improved progression-free and overall survival. Small sample size (n ≈ 29) and many exploratory analyses mean the results are intended to be hypothesis-generating.

Synthetic TCR analog templates were spiked into each PCR so that absolute template abundance could be estimated from read counts. Using the immunoSEQ assay, TCRbeta CDR3 regions were amplified from genomic DNA with bias-controlled V and J gene primers. Sequencing of rearranged TCRbeta segments was done at approximately 20X coverage. Under the source paper's analysis protocol: Clustering was used to correct sequencing errors, and CDR3s were annotated against IMGT so that V, D and J genes could be assigned. Out-of-frame and stop-codon sequences were excluded, and only productive TCRbeta rearrangements were used in downstream analyses. To compute clonality, Shannon entropy was normalized by the log of the number of unique productive sequences and then subtracted from one. Clones differing between time points or between blood and tumor were identified by Fisher's exact test with Benjamini-Hochberg correction at adjusted p below 0.01. TCRdb carries this immuneACCESS record with in-frame sequences only. Its versions omit some clonotypes, under half of them owing to an unresolved V gene in the studies checked, with the rest unexplained. D and trimming come from the DNA, and the V and J calls and clone size come from that table. Within this sample are 30,000 to 45,000 clones, with more than 80% of them counted one time only. The ten largest clones capture over 9.5% of the sample.

CDR1 KGHSH and CDR2 LQKENI were looked up in the germline V gene. The junction carries 13 bases between V and J, which are trimmed by 3 bases and 5 bases respectively. The cysteine opens and the phenylalanine closes a CDR3 of 15 amino acids. The sequence is cut down to CDR3 DNA, 45 bases in frame from base 1. With respect to this clone: Its antigen remains undetermined. No per-base quality is available; no much larger clone lies one base away.

Per the publication, the time point label means: peripheral blood 6 weeks after treatment start. A total of under 30 patients with locally advanced or metastatic urothelial carcinoma, treated at Memorial Sloan Kettering on a trial protocol, made up the cohort. Peripheral blood mononuclear cells were collected from each patient pretreatment and during treatment, giving between 1 and 8 total time points per patient. The Qiagen DNeasy Blood extraction kit was used to purify genomic DNA from total PBMCs and from tumor samples. PBMCs were collected pretreatment and during treatment and were isolated and stored as previously described.

The source is a man aged 40-49 years with urothelial cancer. The chain is encoded by TRBV18 joined to TRBJ2-2; the D gene is perhaps TRBD2, on 6 matching bases. This sample comprised PBMCs, obtained around atezolizumab (anti-PD-L1) treatment. The CDR3 is CASSPGLGGTGELFF. The sequence in DNA is TGTGCCAGCTCACCGGGACTCGGTGGGACCGGGGAGCTGTTTTTT.